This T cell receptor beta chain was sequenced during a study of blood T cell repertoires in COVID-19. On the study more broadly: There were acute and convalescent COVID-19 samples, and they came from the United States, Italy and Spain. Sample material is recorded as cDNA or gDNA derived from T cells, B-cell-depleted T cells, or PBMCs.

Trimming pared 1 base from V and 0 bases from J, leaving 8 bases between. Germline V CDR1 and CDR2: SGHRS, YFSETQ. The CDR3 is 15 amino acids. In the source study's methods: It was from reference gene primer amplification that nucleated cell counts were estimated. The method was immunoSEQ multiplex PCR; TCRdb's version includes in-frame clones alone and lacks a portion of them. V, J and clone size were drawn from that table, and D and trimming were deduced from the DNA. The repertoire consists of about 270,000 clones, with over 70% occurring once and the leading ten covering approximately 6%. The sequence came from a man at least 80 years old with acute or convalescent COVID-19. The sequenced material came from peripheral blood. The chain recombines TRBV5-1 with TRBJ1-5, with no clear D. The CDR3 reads CASSLFGDSNQPQHF. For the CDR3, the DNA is TGCGCCAGCAGCTTGTTCGGGGATAGCAATCAGCCCCAGCATTTT.